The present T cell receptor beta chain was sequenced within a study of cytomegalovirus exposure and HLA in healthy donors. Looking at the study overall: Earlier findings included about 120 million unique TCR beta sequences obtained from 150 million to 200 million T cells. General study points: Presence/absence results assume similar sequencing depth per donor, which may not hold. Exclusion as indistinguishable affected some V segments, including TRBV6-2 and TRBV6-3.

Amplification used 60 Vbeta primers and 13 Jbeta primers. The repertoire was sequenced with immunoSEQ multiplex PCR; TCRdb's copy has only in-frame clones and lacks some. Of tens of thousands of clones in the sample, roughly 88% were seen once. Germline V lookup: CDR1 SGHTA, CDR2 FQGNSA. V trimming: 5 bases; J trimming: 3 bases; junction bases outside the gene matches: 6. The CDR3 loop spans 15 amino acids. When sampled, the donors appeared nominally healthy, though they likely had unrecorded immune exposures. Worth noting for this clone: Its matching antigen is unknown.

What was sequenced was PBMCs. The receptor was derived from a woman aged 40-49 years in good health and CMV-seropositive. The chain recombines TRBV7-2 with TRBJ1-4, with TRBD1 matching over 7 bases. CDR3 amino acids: CASSPGDSSNEKLFF. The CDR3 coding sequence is TGTGCCAGCAGCCCCGGGGACAGCTCTAATGAAAAACTGTTTTTT.